This is a list of T cell receptor beta chains from one sample in a study of regulatory T cells in long-lasting Graves disease. TCRdb recomputed calls from the multiplex PCR reads with MiXCR, one row per CDR3 protein. The sample lists about 470,000 distinct CDR3 sequences, less than 25% occurring once. The specimen was peripheral blood mononuclear cells (PBMCs), collected when the disease was refractory, from a patient treated with antithyroid drugs. The receptors stem from a female donor with Graves disease. The CDR3 runs from the conserved cysteine through the conserved F or W. D genes are given only for firm matches. Not all rows give a size; the values are once, few, many and, for expanded clones, a class.

D	J	V	length	size	CDR3	DNA
TRBD2	TRBJ2-7	TRBV28	14	-	CASSAAGVRYEQYF	TGTGCCAGCAGTGCAGCGGGAGTGAGGTACGAGCAGTACTTC
-	TRBJ1-2	TRBV24-1	12	few	CATSDPGHGYTF	TGTGCCACCAGTGACCCGGGACATGGCTACACCTTC
TRBD2	TRBJ2-7	TRBV4-3	16	-	CASSQDASGASYEQYF	TGCGCCAGCAGCCAAGATGCTAGCGGGGCCTCCTACGAGCAGTACTTC
TRBD2	TRBJ2-1	TRBV5-4	17	-	CASSGREPGLAVDEQFF	TGTGCCAGCAGCGGTCGGGAGCCCGGACTAGCGGTGGATGAGCAGTTCTTC
TRBD2	TRBJ2-5	TRBV10-3	14	-	CAISDLAGKETQYF	TGTGCCATCAGTGACCTAGCGGGTAAAGAGACCCAGTACTTC
TRBD1	TRBJ1-5	TRBV2	15	-	CASSPTGAGSQPQHF	TGTGCCAGCAGCCCCACAGGGGCTGGGAGTCAGCCCCAGCATTTT
-	TRBJ2-7	TRBV30	14	few	CAWSVQLSSYEQYF	TGTGCCTGGAGTGTACAGTTGAGCTCCTACGAGCAGTACTTC
TRBD2	TRBJ2-7	TRBV7-2	17	-	CASSPRGGGRALYEQYF	TGTGCCAGCAGCCCCCGTGGGGGCGGGAGGGCTTTATACGAGCAGTACTTC
-	TRBJ1-2	TRBV20-1	13	many	CSAPNTVHYGYTF	TGCAGTGCTCCTAACACGGTCCACTATGGCTACACCTTC
TRBD1	TRBJ2-3	TRBV28	15	-	CASSLTGTITDTQYF	TGTGCCAGCAGTTTGACAGGGACCATCACAGATACGCAGTATTTT
-	TRBJ2-7	TRBV3-1	13	-	CASSLSEGGDEYF	TGTGCCAGCAGCCTCTCAGAAGGGGGGGACGAGTACTTC
-	TRBJ1-1	TRBV30	18	few	CAWTKPPIGGRPNTEAFF	TGTGCCTGGACTAAACCACCCATCGGGGGACGGCCGAACACTGAAGCTTTCTTT
-	TRBJ2-1	TRBV6-1	17	once	CASSETGPQGSYNEQFF	TGTGCCAGCAGTGAGACCGGGCCGCAGGGCTCCTACAATGAGCAGTTCTTC
-	TRBJ1-2	TRBV13	14	many	CASSRAGFDYGYTF	TGTGCCAGCAGCCGCGCGGGTTTCGACTATGGCTACACCTTC
TRBD2	TRBJ2-5	TRBV28	15	many	CASSLATGGQETQYF	TGTGCCAGCAGCTTAGCGACGGGGGGACAAGAGACCCAGTACTTC
-	TRBJ2-1	TRBV27	15	-	CASSFSPSVYYEQFF	TGTGCCAGCAGTTTTTCGCCTAGCGTGTACTACGAGCAGTTCTTC
TRBD1	TRBJ2-7	TRBV28	14	many	CASSSGDRVYEQYF	TGTGCCAGCAGTTCCGGCGACAGGGTCTACGAGCAGTACTTC
-	TRBJ1-1	TRBV6-5	16	many	CASSYPRQGRYTEAFF	TGTGCCAGCAGTTACCCAAGGCAGGGGAGGTACACTGAAGCTTTCTTT
-	TRBJ1-6	TRBV7-2	14	-	CASSLGESSSPLHF	TGTGCCAGCAGCTTGGGGGAGTCCTCGTCACCCCTCCACTTT
-	TRBJ1-5	TRBV6-1	16	many	CASSHEVGRSNQPQHF	TGTGCCAGCAGCCACGAAGTGGGACGGTCTAATCAGCCCCAGCATTTT
TRBD1	TRBJ2-6	TRBV2	19	many	CASRFLLGQGESGANVLTF	TGTGCCAGCAGATTCTTGCTCGGACAGGGGGAATCTGGGGCCAACGTCCTGACTTTC
-	TRBJ1-1	TRBV6-2/TRBV6-3	15	few	CASSSGRRVNTEAFF	TGTGCCAGCAGCTCCGGGCGGAGGGTGAACACTGAAGCTTTCTTT
TRBD1	TRBJ1-4	TRBV12-5	18	many	CASGLDLFTGAEHEKLFF	TGTGCTAGTGGTTTGGACCTATTTACAGGGGCCGAGCATGAAAAACTGTTTTTT
-	TRBJ1-1	TRBV20-1	12	many	CSARRTNTEAFF	TGCAGTGCTAGGCGGACAAACACTGAAGCTTTCTTT
-	TRBJ2-2	TRBV30	14	-	CAWRRGQPTGELFF	TGTGCCTGGAGAAGGGGTCAGCCCACCGGGGAGCTGTTTTTT
-	TRBJ1-2	TRBV28	12	many	CASSERWNGYTF	TGTGCCAGCAGTGAGAGGTGGAATGGCTACACCTTC
-	TRBJ1-1	TRBV20-1	15	few	CSAREGGVINTEAFF	TGCAGTGCTAGAGAGGGGGGGGTGATAAACACTGAAGCTTTCTTT
-	TRBJ1-2	TRBV5-1	15	many	CASSLALGGVYGYTF	TGCGCCAGCAGCTTGGCCTTGGGGGGCGTATATGGCTACACCTTC
TRBD1	TRBJ1-2	TRBV6-2/TRBV6-3	15	many	CASSYVEGASYGYTF	TGTGCCAGCAGTTACGTGGAGGGGGCGAGTTATGGCTACACCTTC
TRBD1	TRBJ2-7	TRBV6-2/TRBV6-3	15	many	CASSYSGQVSYEQYF	TGTGCCAGCAGTTACTCCGGACAGGTATCCTACGAGCAGTACTTC
-	TRBJ2-7	TRBV2	15	many	CASRSAYDFSYEQYF	TGTGCCAGCAGGTCAGCGTATGACTTCTCCTACGAGCAGTACTTC